Below are 25 T cell receptor beta chains sequenced from a single sample in a study of OX40 agonist ivuxolimab in advanced cancers. Sequencing was performed with immunoSEQ multiplex PCR; in TCRdb, only in-frame clones are kept and a portion is missing. The sample includes roughly 74,000 clones, about nine tenths of them seen just once. The material was CD4+ or CD8+ T cells sorted from blood, obtained in a trial of the OX40 agonist ivuxolimab. The receptors here all came from an adult with an advanced solid tumor such as melanoma, head and neck, liver or kidney cancer.

This chain connects TRBV7-9 to TRBJ2-1; possibly TRBD2 for D (7 bases). V lost 3 bases, J lost 1 base, and 13 bases lay in between. The CDR3 contains 16 residues. From germline, CDR1 is SEHNR and CDR2 FQNEAQ (reference sequence). The CDR3 DNA sequence: TGTGCCAGCAGCTTTCTACAGGGACTATCCTACAATGAGCAGTTCTTC. It specifies CASSFLQGLSYNEQFF. The full variable domain, completed using reference TRBV7-9 and TRBJ2-1, is DTGVSQNPRHKITKRGQNVTFRCDPISEHNRLYWYRQTLGQGPEFLTYFQNEAQLEKSRLLSDRFSAERPKGSFSTLEIQRTEQGDSAMYLCASSFLQGLSYNEQFFGPGTRLTVL.

This chain joins TRBV13 and TRBJ2-5; 7 bases align to TRBD1. The assigned J gene may be wrong: the sequence end matches TRBJ2-7 better. CDR3 length: 15 residues. CDR1 PRHDT and CDR2 FYEKMQ come from the germline V gene (reference sequence). The CDR3 region is CASSFLGTASYEQYF. For the CDR3, the DNA is TGTGCCAGCAGCTTTCTCGGGACAGCCTCCTACGAGCAGTACTTC.

J is TRBJ2-2 and V is TRBV7-3, with 12 bases lining up with TRBD2. CDR3 size: 16 residues. From germline, CDR1 is SGHTA and CDR2 FQGTGA. J lost 6 bases, V lost 5 bases, and 7 bases had no gene match. As DNA, the CDR3 is TGTGCCAGCAGCCCCCCTAGCGGGGGGGTCGCCGGGGAGCTGTTTTTT. It specifies CASSPPSGGVAGELFF.

The rearrangement uses TRBV7-9 and TRBJ2-3, with D possibly being TRBD2 (5 bases). Germline CDR1 SEHNR, CDR2 FQNEAQ (reference sequence). The CDR3 runs 14 residues. V was shortened by 1 base and J by 5 bases, with 10 bases between the two germline ends. Written as DNA, the CDR3 is TGTGCCAGCAGCTTAGGCGTCGGGGTAGATACGCAGTATTTT. Residues: CASSLGVGVDTQYF.

The genes are TRBV7-9 and TRBJ2-2; 10 bases are a match to TRBD2. The V gene's germline CDR1 is SEHNR and CDR2 FQNEAQ (reference sequence). Trimming cost V 8 bases and J 5 bases; bases outside gene matches: 5. The CDR3 is 14 amino acids. CDR3 nucleotide sequence: TGTGCCAGCCCCCCTAGCGGGGGTACCGGGGAGCTGTTTTTT. It codes for CASPPSGGTGELFF.

The rearrangement uses TRBV7-9 and TRBJ2-7; D tentatively reads TRBD1 or TRBD2 (5 bases each). The ends were cut back, 6 bases at V and 6 bases at J, with 18 bases in the middle. CDR1 is SEHNR and CDR2 is FQNEAQ in the germline V gene (reference sequence). This CDR3 is built from 14 residues. CDR3 loop: CASSFQNSGTEQYF. CDR3 nucleotide sequence: TGTGCCAGCAGTTTCCAGAATTCAGGGACCGAGCAGTACTTC.

The chain carries TRBV5-4 and TRBJ2-1, with D hard to call. Trimming stripped 4 bases from V and 8 bases from J, with 13 bases between. The CDR3 runs 13 residues. Germline V CDR1 and CDR2: SGHNT, YYREEE (reference sequence). DNA for the CDR3: TGTGCCAGCAGCGTACACTCCGGAGATGAGCAGTTCTTC. As protein: CASSVHSGDEQFF. The whole variable domain, remainder taken from reference TRBV5-4 and TRBJ2-1, is ETGVTQSPTHLIKTRGQQVTLRCSSQSGHNTVSWYQQALGQGPQFIFQYYREEENGRGNFPPRFSGLQFPNYSSELNVNALELDDSALYLCASSVHSGDEQFFGPGTRLTVL.

The chain has TRBV4-1 and TRBJ2-7, with D possibly TRBD2 on 5 matching bases. The CDR3 is 15 residues long. The V end lost 4 bases, the J end lost 9 bases, and 22 bases lay between the germline ends. Germline values: CDR1 MGHRA, CDR2 YSYEKL. The chain's CDR3 is CASSPDTGSSRGQYF. In DNA, the CDR3 is TGCGCCAGCAGCCCCGACACGGGTTCGAGTCGGGGGCAGTACTTC.

This sequence joins TRBV28 and TRBJ2-7; D may correspond to TRBD1 or TRBD2 (6 bases each). Per germline, CDR1 MDHEN and CDR2 SYDVKM. Between the trimmed V and J ends, which lost 3 bases and 3 bases, there was a span of 12 bases. The CDR3 is made up of 14 amino acids. The DNA for the CDR3 is TGTGCCAGCAGTTTGGTCAGGGGAGGCTACGAGCAGTACTTC. Residues: CASSLVRGGYEQYF.

The chain combines TRBV10-3 with TRBJ2-5, with D uncertain. Trimming removed 0 bases at V and 5 bases at J, with 10 bases between. CDR1 ENHRY and CDR2 SYGVKD come from the germline V gene. This CDR3 comprises 14 residues. The CDR3 bases are TGTGCCATCAGTGAGTCAAAGGGCTGGGAGACCCAGTACTTC. As protein: CAISESKGWETQYF.

The chain couples TRBV6-1 to TRBJ1-5; maybe TRBD1 (6 bases). The CDR3 covers 16 residues. Germline V gives CDR1 MNHNS, CDR2 SASEGT. Trimming took off 4 bases at V and 0 bases at J, with 13 bases between the two ends. The CDR3 region is CASSVDRSYSNQPQHF. The CDR3 bases are TGTGCCAGCAGTGTCGACAGGAGCTATAGCAATCAGCCCCAGCATTTT.

The rearrangement joins TRBV27 to TRBJ2-2; weak D call: TRBD1 (8 bases). CDR1 and CDR2 (germline): MNHEY, SMNVEV (reference sequence). Trimming shortened V by 3 bases and J by 3 bases, and 14 bases separated the two germline ends. The CDR3 is made up of 16 amino acids. The CDR3 loop is CASSLGGTGYTGELFF. The CDR3 nucleotides are TGTGCCAGCAGTTTGGGGGGGACAGGCTACACCGGGGAGCTGTTTTTT.

The rearrangement joins TRBV4-1 to TRBJ2-7, with TRBD1 identical over 8 bases. The CDR3 is 15 amino acids. Germline assignment: CDR1 MGHRA and CDR2 YSYEKL. The trim removed 1 base at V and 2 bases at J, leaving 4 bases unmatched. This CDR3 reads CASSQGPGGTYEQYF. CDR3 DNA sequence: TGCGCCAGCAGCCAAGGGCCAGGGGGCACCTACGAGCAGTACTTC.

The V and J genes are TRBV7-9 and TRBJ1-6; 9 positions agree with TRBD1. Per the germline V gene, CDR1 is SEHNR and CDR2 is FQNEAQ (reference sequence). The CDR3 is 16 residues long. Trimming cost V 3 bases and J 7 bases; bases outside gene matches: 7. CDR3 protein: CASSFGQGLDNSPLHF. The CDR3 DNA sequence: TGTGCCAGCAGCTTCGGACAGGGGTTAGACAATTCACCCCTCCACTTT.

The chain carries TRBV4-1 and TRBJ2-7; D call uncertain. Germline CDR1 MGHRA, CDR2 YSYEKL. CDR3 size: 13 residues. V shed 1 base and J shed 3 bases, with 7 bases lying between them. As DNA, the CDR3 is TGCGCCAGCAGCCAAGGTTCGGGCTACGAGCAGTACTTC. As protein: CASSQGSGYEQYF.

This chain uses TRBV7-9 with TRBJ1-1; tentatively, D is TRBD1 (6 bases). Germline V lookup: CDR1 SEHNR, CDR2 FQNEAQ (reference sequence). The ends were cut back, 0 bases at V and 3 bases at J, with 8 bases in the middle. This CDR3 spans 14 amino acids. CDR3 sequence: CASSLARGYTEAFF. Here the CDR3 DNA reads TGTGCCAGCAGCTTAGCTAGGGGGTACACTGAAGCTTTCTTT.

The chain carries TRBV7-9 and TRBJ2-7; D remains unclear. The CDR3 contains 11 residues. The germline gives CDR1 SEHNR, CDR2 FQNEAQ (reference sequence). Trimming removed 6 bases from V and 3 bases from J, with 6 bases in between. CDR3 nucleotides: TGTGCCAGCAGGCCCCTCTACGAGCAGTACTTC. The encoded protein is CASRPLYEQYF.

The chain recombines TRBV6-5 with TRBJ2-7; 9 bases map to TRBD2. The germline CDR1 and CDR2 sequences are MNHEY and SVGAGI. V lost 6 bases to trimming and J lost 4 bases; unmatched junction nucleotides: 10. CDR3 length: 15 residues. This chain's CDR3 is CASSHEESGGYEQYF. The CDR3 nucleotides are TGTGCCAGCAGCCACGAGGAGAGCGGGGGGTACGAGCAGTACTTC.

This clone was recorded once. The chain recombines TRBV7-9 with TRBJ2-7, with 8 bases identical to TRBD1. Trimming at V came to 6 bases and at J to 4 bases, leaving 11 bases not matched to a gene. This CDR3 contains 15 residues. Germline values: CDR1 SEHNR, CDR2 FQNEAQ (reference sequence). CDR3 amino acids: CASRASWGQAYEQYF. CDR3 DNA: TGTGCCAGCAGAGCTAGCTGGGGACAGGCTTACGAGCAGTACTTC.

The V and J genes are TRBV7-9 and TRBJ2-3; D gene uncertain. The CDR3 length is 11 residues. Germline V gene lookup returns CDR1 SEHNR and CDR2 FQNEAQ (reference sequence). V was trimmed by 4 bases and J by 3 bases, leaving 2 bases between them. CDR3 in DNA: TGTGCCAGCAGCTCAACAGATACGCAGTATTTT. Translating it yields CASSSTDTQYF.

As DNA, the CDR3 is TGTGCTAGTGGTTTGGGGCGGATCAATCAGCCCCAGCATTTT. Protein: CASGLGRINQPQHF. V and J are TRBV12-5 and TRBJ1-5, with unresolved D. The germline V gene has CDR1 LGHNT and CDR2 FRNRAP. Trimming shortened V by 1 base and J by 3 bases, and 7 bases separated the two germline ends. This CDR3 comprises 14 residues. The full variable domain, completed using reference TRBV12-5 and TRBJ1-5, is DARVTQTPRHKVTEMGQEVTMRCQPILGHNTVFWYRQTMMQGLELLAYFRNRAPLDDSGMPKDRFSAEMPDATLATLKIQPSEPRDSAVYFCASGLGRINQPQHFGDGTRLSIL.

The genes are TRBV29-1 and TRBJ2-7; 9 nucleotides agree with TRBD1. The CDR3 totals 13 residues. Germline-derived CDR1 and CDR2 are SQVTM and ANQGSEA. V was pared by 6 bases and J by 4 bases, with 7 bases of the junction left unmatched. The CDR3 region has the DNA TGCAGCGTGGCGGGACAGGGAGGGTACGAGCAGTACTTC. Its translation: CSVAGQGGYEQYF.

This clone was detected only a few times. The chain joins TRBV27 to TRBJ1-1; D may be TRBD1 (5 bases). With 5 bases removed from V and 5 bases from J, the gap between germline ends came to 9 bases. CDR1 is MNHEY, CDR2 SMNVEV, per germline (reference sequence). The CDR3 has 12 amino acids. CDR3 sequence reads: CASSPWGTEAFF. CDR3 DNA sequence: TGTGCCAGCAGTCCTTGGGGGACTGAAGCTTTCTTT.

V and J are TRBV7-8 and TRBJ2-7; D assignment may be TRBD1 or TRBD2 (7 bases each). The length of the CDR3 is 15 residues. V was clipped by 4 bases and J by 3 bases, with 16 bases between them. In germline, CDR1 is SGHVS, CDR2 FQNEAQ. CDR3 nucleotide sequence: TGTGCCAGCAGCTGGGAGGGGGCGGGTTACTACGAGCAGTACTTC. This encodes CASSWEGAGYYEQYF. The variable domain in full, with the rest retrieved from reference TRBV7-8 and TRBJ2-7, is GAGVSQSPRYKVAKRGQDVALRCDPISGHVSLFWYQQALGQGPEFLTYFQNEAQLDKSGLPSDRFFAERPEGSVSTLKIQRTQQEDSAVYLCASSWEGAGYYEQYFGPGTRLTVT.

CDR3 nucleotide sequence: TGTGCCTGGAGTGAACTAGCGGGAAGCACAGATACGCAGTATTTT. Protein product: CAWSELAGSTDTQYF. The V gene is TRBV30, the J gene TRBJ2-3; 10 positions agree with TRBD2. V was pared by 1 base and J by 0 bases, with 1 base of the junction left unmatched. Germline CDR1 GTSNPN, CDR2 SVGIG (reference sequence). CDR3 size: 15 residues.